This T cell receptor (beta chain) comes out of a study of blood T cells in healthy people across ages (dated by TCRdb to the mid-2010s). In terms of the full investigation: In model experiments, template switching captured roughly one uniquely barcoded TCR beta cDNA molecule for every two T cells. Age-related changes in TCR beta repertoire diversity were measured in the study by deep sequencing normalized with unique cDNA molecular identifiers. Four age groups were formed from the donors: young (average approximately 15 years), middle-aged (roughly 38), aged (around 62) and long-lived (roughly 81). Donors of different ages were randomly distributed across sequencing lanes to avoid experimental bias. Using the same blood draw, the study looked at two additional independent replicas of 1 million unique cDNA reads for two donors, one aged 18 to 30 and the other aged 80 or older. Paper-wide results and their limitations: Compared with the aged group, the long-lived group had more naive CD4+ T cells, fewer expanded clones and increased TCR diversity, suggesting age selection. The CMV infection status of donors was not known, potentially confounding age-related changes in expanded clonotypes. Because profiling used bulk unsorted PBMCs, naive and antigen-experienced compartments could not be compared conclusively. As age increased, observed TCR beta diversity per million T cells dropped in a roughly linear way, and a significant reduction was already evident by age 40. A strong correlation was found between observed TCR beta diversity and the percentage of naive T cells measured by flow cytometry. Total diversity estimates from one million sequenced T cells were considered lower bounds and underestimates.

Taken from cysteine to phenylalanine, the CDR3 has 13 residues. Just CDR3 DNA is preserved here, 39 bases in frame from base 1. The V end loses 6 bases and the J end loses 6 bases, and a stretch of 12 bases separates them. Looking up the germline V gene yields CDR1 MDHEN and CDR2 SYDVKM. The library came from 5' RACE. The instrument given in TCRdb is Illumina HiSeq 2500. A second about 7 to 12 cycle PCR used a sample-barcoded 5' primer and a J-beta primer mix. A template-switch 5' adaptor carrying 12 random nucleotides introduced a unique molecular identifier onto each TCR beta cDNA molecule. At least 3 million CDR3-containing paired-end reads were obtained from each sample. All of the RNA was converted into first-strand cDNA using the Mint cDNA synthesis kit, with a TRBC-specific oligonucleotide serving as the primer. All cDNA was treated with uracil-DNA glycosylase and then went through a first 18-cycle PCR with the universal primers M1SS and BC2_uni_R. The authors' pipeline ran thus. For normalization, 1 million high-quality reads were randomly selected from each sample, with every read carrying a distinct molecular identifier. Reads with shared molecular identifiers were discarded instead of being binned into consensus sequences. CDR3 identification, clonotype clustering and error correction used MiTCR with a Q25 quality threshold and the strictest error-elimination algorithm. A nonparametric unseen species model with Euler transformation was used to estimate a lower bound on total TCR beta diversity. Clones were called with MiXCR by TCRdb after fastp trimmed the public reads at Q25, and only in-frame beta chains were retained. CDR3 protein sequences are deduplicated, and each keeps its most common genes and DNA. The V and J calls reflect TCRdb's pipeline rather than the authors' work. Present in this sample are around 1,500,000 distinct CDR3 sequences, roughly 45% of which were seen just once. The ten largest clones add up to roughly 7.7% of the sample.

For this clonotype: Its antigen remains undetermined. Per-base qualities were not stored, and no clone one base away is much larger.

Donors were a few dozen systemically healthy Caucasian individuals from Russia aged roughly 6 to 90 years. Each donor gave roughly 9.5 milliliters of peripheral blood, collected into EDTA-treated Vacutainer tubes. Ficoll-Paque density-gradient centrifugation was used to isolate PBMCs, with at least 6.5 million per sample. Trizol reagent was used to extract total RNA from PBMCs, with at least 6 micrograms per sample. The percentages of naive CD45RAhigh/CD27high T cells were determined by flow cytometry on a PBMC aliquot from every donor. The sample taken for sequencing was blood. The rearrangement joined TRBV28 to TRBJ2-1; TRBD2 is possibly the D segment (5 matching bases). The TCR originated in a woman under 30 in good health. The CDR3 reads as follows: CASRTLVSNEQFF. The nucleotides read TGTGCCAGCAGGACACTAGTATCCAATGAGCAGTTCTTC.